This paragraph covers one T cell receptor beta chain sequence. The antigen is undetermined. This sample was included in a study of T cells expressing NK-cell markers. Study-wide findings and caveats: Among CD8+ T cells from over 5 donors, dominant NKG2C+ clonotypes accounted for roughly 1.0-7.0%. Topping the CD3+CD56-NKG2C+ fraction as well were these clonotypes, in several donors. HCMV specificity of the expanded NKG2C+ T cell clones was not established.

Germline V gene data show CDR1 as SQVTM and CDR2 as ANQGSEA. There are 14 residues in the CDR3. For each CDR3 protein, TCRdb gives one entry from its re-call of the 5' RACE reads, without DNA. This sample's clone table lists some 140,000 distinct CDR3 sequences. Sequencing input: blood T cells: a sorted CD56 or NKG2C T cell subset, CD4+ or CD8+ T cells, or bulk PBMC T cells (not recorded which). This chain uses TRBV29-1 with TRBJ2-7; TCRdb indicates TRBD1, and absent DNA this call remains unverified. This TCR came from a woman aged 45-65 years in good health. The chain's CDR3 is CSVEGGQGLGEQYF.